Listed below are T cell receptor beta chains from one sample, sequenced in a study of control samples from healthy donors and cancer patients. Measured with immunoSEQ multiplex PCR; TCRdb has only the in-frame clones, and not every one. The sample carries around 130,000 clones, just under 90% recorded once. The sequencing sample was made of blood. Receptors originate from a man in his thirties or forties in good health. Both conserved end residues are part of each CDR3.

j_call cdr3_length v_call cdr3_aa
TRBJ1-2 12 TRBV3-1/TRBV3-2 CASSQDGRRDTF
TRBJ1-2 13 TRBV12-3/TRBV12-4 CASSSTGGYGYTF
TRBJ1-6 15 TRBV5-1 CASSSTGKSRSPLHF
TRBJ1-2 14 TRBV5-5 CASSLMTGGDGYTF
TRBJ2-1 14 TRBV6-5 CAGLAGFSYNEQFF
TRBJ2-2 16 TRBV27 CASSLSRTANTGELFF
TRBJ2-1 18 TRBV9 CASSVSLSGGALIHEQFF
TRBJ1-4 14 TRBV9 CASSGGTGKGKMFF
TRBJ1-2 14 TRBV11-2 CASSPVTGGYGYTF
TRBJ1-6 15 TRBV2 CASRTGTTPNSPLHF
TRBJ2-7 14 TRBV6-5 CASKAGWSSYEQYF
TRBJ2-3 17 TRBV24-1 CATSDQPTGTRTDTQYF
TRBJ1-5 13 TRBV13 CASSLGINQPQHF
TRBJ2-3 13 TRBV19 CASSPPPPDTQYF
TRBJ2-1 10 TRBV25-1 CASSAHEQFF
TRBJ1-2 13 TRBV25-1 CASSEYANYGYTF
TRBJ1-6 16 TRBV30 CAWSSSRAPGNSPLHF
TRBJ1-6 14 TRBV19 CASRLNSYNSPLHF
TRBJ1-1 13 TRBV5-4 CASSFDRGTEAFF
TRBJ2-3 18 TRBV11-3 CASSLRTSGAPGTDTQYF
TRBJ2-7 15 TRBV15 CATSRGQGSSYEQYF
TRBJ1-1 13 TRBV10-3 CAITTGARTEAFF
TRBJ1-2 14 TRBV7-3 CASSLEGRIGGYTF
TRBJ2-5 14 TRBV7-3 CASSRNQGQETQYF
TRBJ1-2 15 TRBV6-5 CASRRDRLTPYGYTF
TRBJ2-1 13 TRBV12-3/TRBV12-4 CASRLDSYNEQFF
TRBJ1-2 15 TRBV6-6 CASSYSSQGAYGYTF
TRBJ1-1 13 TRBV28 CASSPGKYTEAFF
TRBJ1-5 13 TRBV27 CASSLSWNQPQHF
TRBJ1-3 17 TRBV10-2 CASSESLTESSGNTIYF
TRBJ1-6 12 TRBV5-6 CASSLGASPLHF
TRBJ1-4 15 TRBV10-3 CAISSRQGSNEKLFF
TRBJ1-2 16 TRBV28 CASSSGTGRYGYGYTF
TRBJ2-2 14 TRBV30 CAWQPQANTGELFF
TRBJ1-5 14 TRBV2 CASSSQVDAQPQHF
TRBJ1-3 15 TRBV28 CASSLTGVDGNTIYF
TRBJ1-4 15 TRBV4-1 CASTTYRRTNEKLFF
TRBJ2-3 16 TRBV3-1/TRBV3-2 CASSQGAGWGTDTQYF
TRBJ2-5 15 TRBV29-1 CSVEVMGGEPETQYF
TRBJ2-3 14 TRBV7-2 CASSRGGTSDTQYF
TRBJ2-2 16 TRBV6-5 CASSYATSGGAGELFF
TRBJ1-3 15 TRBV2 CASSELDRHGNTIYF
TRBJ1-2 14 TRBV5-1 CASSLGEGTYGYTF
TRBJ1-2 14 TRBV24-1 CATSDRGLLYGYTF
TRBJ2-7 11 TRBV7-8 CASSLAHEQYF
TRBJ1-5 14 TRBV25-1 CASSDNLSNQPQHF
TRBJ2-4 14 TRBV30 CAWGPRLRANIQYF
TRBJ1-1 15 TRBV9 CASSTAGGMGTEAFF
TRBJ2-4 14 TRBV7-9 CASSSTGQVDIQYF
TRBJ1-4 14 TRBV7-9 CASSLGQTNEKLFF
TRBJ1-1 15 TRBV6-5 CASSYSIGGNSKAFF
TRBJ1-2 13 TRBV10-1 CASSETYNFGYTF
TRBJ2-1 16 TRBV7-2 CASSPIWAGGLNEQFF